Listed here are 25 T cell receptor beta chains from one sample, sequenced in a study of T cells after yellow fever vaccination. TCRdb recomputed calls from the 5' RACE reads with MiXCR, one row per CDR3 protein. The table shows about 73,000 distinct CDR3 sequences, with over 7.5% occurring only once. This specimen consisted of CD8+ T cells sorted from PBMCs, obtained on the day of the yellow fever booster vaccination. The receptors shown here come from a man younger than 45 who received the YFV17D yellow fever vaccine.

This clonotype was detected ten times or more. The genes are TRBV2 and TRBJ2-1, with TRBD2 identical over 13 bases. Germline assignment: CDR1 SNHLY and CDR2 FYNNEI. The CDR3 extends over 17 amino acids. V was pared by 10 bases and J by 3 bases, with 12 bases of the junction left unmatched. The CDR3 sequence: CATYHRGTSGIYNEQFF. The CDR3 DNA sequence: TGTGCCACATACCACCGTGGGACTAGCGGGATCTACAATGAGCAGTTCTTC.

As for this clonotype: The limits of the CDR3 on the DNA are not certain, so only TCRdb's listed CDR3 is given. The chain combines TRBV7-8 with TRBJ1-1; the table assigns TRBD1, which was not confirmed against the DNA. Germline V CDR1 and CDR2: SGHVS, FQNEAQ. The CDR3 totals 12 residues, both ends included. CDR3 amino acids: CASSSFGGGTFF.

As for this clonotype: This could be a read error, since a much larger clone is one nucleotide away. V usage is TRBV20-1 and J usage is TRBJ2-5; 8 positions agree with TRBD2. The junction had 8 bases not matched to a gene; V was cut back by 6 bases and J by 2 bases. Germline CDR1 reads DFQATT; CDR2 reads SNEGSKA (reference sequence). The CDR3 loop spans 14 amino acids. As DNA, the CDR3 is TGCAGTGCCTCGGTACTAGCGGATCAAGAGACCCAGTACTTC. This codes for CSASVLADQETQYF.

This clonotype showed up just a few times. The J gene is TRBJ2-1, the V gene TRBV7-8; 10 nucleotides align to TRBD2. The germline V gene has CDR1 SGHVS and CDR2 FQNEAQ. This CDR3 comprises 18 residues. The V and J ends lost 1 base and 0 bases, in that order; junction bases with no gene match: 6. The CDR3 reads CASSLGVGLASSYNEQFF. CDR3 nucleotide sequence: TGTGCCAGCAGCTTAGGGGTGGGACTAGCGAGCTCCTACAATGAGCAGTTCTTC.

This clonotype was detected a few times. In nucleotides, the CDR3 is TGCAGCGTTGGGAGTCAGGTCGGATACAATGAGCAGTTCTTC. Translation: CSVGSQVGYNEQFF. The chain combines TRBV29-1 with TRBJ2-1; D not certain. The CDR3 extends over 14 amino acids. Germline CDR1 reads SQVTM; CDR2 reads ANQGSEA. V shed 4 bases and J shed 4 bases, with 14 bases lying between them.

The table lists this clonotype with a few counts. The chain links TRBV29-1 to TRBJ2-5; D remains unclear. Germline V gene sequence: CDR1 SQVTM, CDR2 ANQGSEA. The V end lost 4 bases, the J end lost 2 bases, and 5 bases lay between the germline ends. The CDR3 runs to 11 residues. In nucleotides, the CDR3 is TGCAGCGTTGGTCTACAAGAGACCCAGTACTTC. It is translated as CSVGLQETQYF.

V is TRBV9 and J is TRBJ2-7; D perhaps matches TRBD2 (7 bases). CDR1 and CDR2 from the germline V gene are SGDLS and YYNGEE. V was clipped by 0 bases and J by 2 bases, with 15 bases between them. The CDR3 has 16 residues. CDR3 DNA: TGTGCCAGCAGCGTAGGGGAGGGGACACCAACCTACGAGCAGTACTTC. Its protein product is CASSVGEGTPTYEQYF.

The J gene is TRBJ2-1, the V gene TRBV11-2, with D unresolved. There are 15 residues in the CDR3. Per germline, CDR1 SGHAT and CDR2 FQNNGV. V lost 3 bases to trimming and J lost 5 bases, with 14 bases between them. CDR3 nucleotide sequence: TGTGCCAGCAGCTTCGGACGTGCTCCAGACAATGAGCAGTTCTTC. It translates to CASSFGRAPDNEQFF.

This clonotype was observed at least ten times. The chain uses TRBV7-2 and TRBJ2-1; D remains ambiguous. V shed 3 bases and J shed 6 bases, with 9 bases lying between them. The CDR3 consists of 13 residues. Germline CDR1 SGHTA, CDR2 FQGNSA. DNA for the CDR3: TGTGCCAGCAGCTTTGGACGATTCAATGAGCAGTTCTTC. Residues: CASSFGRFNEQFF.

This clonotype was seen more than once but under ten times. This chain joins TRBV15 and TRBJ2-3; a possible D gene is TRBD1 (7 bases). CDR1 and CDR2 from the germline V gene are LNHNV and YYDKDF (reference sequence). Between the trimmed V and J ends, which lost 2 bases and 2 bases, there was a span of 14 bases. The CDR3 runs 16 residues. The CDR3 coding sequence is TGTGCCACCAGCAGAATTCAGGGGGGAATCACAGATACGCAGTATTTT. Its translation is CATSRIQGGITDTQYF.

V is TRBV5-1 and J is TRBJ2-5; possibly TRBD1 for D (7 bases). Germline V lookup: CDR1 SGHRS, CDR2 YFSETQ. CDR3 length: 15 amino acids. V lost 5 bases to trimming and J lost 1 base, with 15 bases between them. DNA for the CDR3: TGCGCCAGCAGTCCGCGGGACAGACCCCAAGAGACCCAGTACTTC. It codes for CASSPRDRPQETQYF.

The chain links TRBV7-6 to TRBJ2-1; D not certain. This CDR3 comprises 17 residues. Germline CDR1 is SGHVS and CDR2 is FNYEAQ. The V gene lost 7 bases and the J gene lost 0 bases, with 19 bases spanning the gap. CDR3 DNA: TGTGCCAGCACCCTGAGACCTACGACCGACTCCTACAATGAGCAGTTCTTC. Translation gives CASTLRPTTDSYNEQFF.

This clonotype has only one observation. Just one base apart from a much larger clone, this may be a read error. The chain employs TRBV27 and TRBJ2-3; TRBD2 matches 7 bases. The V gene's germline CDR1 is MNHEY and CDR2 SMNVEV (reference sequence). Trimming at V came to 8 bases and at J to 0 bases, leaving 14 bases not matched to a gene. The CDR3 is made up of 17 amino acids. The CDR3 coding sequence is TGTGCCAGCTCCCTGATCGGGACTACCGGAAGCACAGATACGCAGTATTTT. Its translation: CASSLIGTTGSTDTQYF.

In this sample, this clonotype turned up a few times. This chain connects TRBV6-1 to TRBJ1-1, with a weak D call TRBD1 (5 bases). Germline V gene data show CDR1 as MNHNS and CDR2 as SASEGT. Trimming removed 7 bases at V and 1 base at J, with 10 bases between. The CDR3 runs 13 residues. The CDR3 here is CASTIGENTEAFF. The CDR3 bases are TGTGCCAGCACCATAGGGGAGAACACTGAAGCTTTCTTT.

This clonotype was counted at least ten times. This chain connects TRBV2 to TRBJ2-3; 7 positions agree with TRBD2. V shed 3 bases, J shed 1 base, and the junction held 16 bases outside the gene matches. This CDR3 has 19 residues. The germline V gene encodes CDR1 SNHLY and CDR2 FYNNEI. The CDR3 protein is CASSDLAGTSPRGTDTQYF. CDR3 bases: TGTGCCAGCAGTGATTTAGCGGGTACTTCCCCTCGAGGCACAGATACGCAGTATTTT.

This clonotype has at least ten counts. V and J are TRBV7-2 and TRBJ1-1, with TRBD1 identical over 8 bases. The junction had 3 bases not matched to a gene; V was cut back by 7 bases and J by 2 bases. Germline CDR1 is SGHTA and CDR2 is FQGNSA. The CDR3 is 13 amino acids. The CDR3: CASMGQANTEAFF. The CDR3 DNA follows: TGTGCCAGCATGGGACAGGCAAACACTGAAGCTTTCTTT.

This clonotype was detected many times. V gene TRBV6-5 combines with J gene TRBJ2-7; 9 nucleotides line up with TRBD2. V was pared by 0 bases and J by 7 bases, with 4 bases of the junction left unmatched. This CDR3 is 14 amino acids long. From germline, CDR1 is MNHEY and CDR2 SVGAGI. In DNA, the CDR3 is TGTGCCAGCAGTTACTCGGGACTAGCTGCTGAGCAGTACTTC. It translates to CASSYSGLAAEQYF.

V is TRBV11-2 and J is TRBJ2-1, with 7 bases lining up with TRBD2. This CDR3 has 13 amino acids. Germline-derived CDR1 and CDR2 are SGHAT and FQNNGV. After removal of 4 bases from V and 8 bases from J, the junction contained 5 bases not matched to a gene. CDR3 sequence (DNA): TGTGCCAGCAGCTCGACTAGCATCTATGAGCAGTTCTTC. Protein sequence: CASSSTSIYEQFF.

A few counts support this clonotype. The chain recombines TRBV2 with TRBJ1-3; D remains unclear. V lost 7 bases to trimming and J lost 3 bases, with 16 bases between them. Germline values: CDR1 SNHLY, CDR2 FYNNEI. The CDR3 spans 15 residues. The CDR3 region has the DNA TGTGCCAGCAAGTCTTCAGCGGGATTTGGAAACACCATATATTTT. Protein product: CASKSSAGFGNTIYF.

CDR3 sequence: CASSPQGGSYEQYF. The CDR3 bases are TGTGCCAGCAGCCCACAGGGAGGAAGCTACGAGCAGTACTTC. The chain joins TRBV7-3 to TRBJ2-7; tentatively, D is TRBD1 or TRBD2 (6 bases each). The CDR3 covers 14 residues. V gave up 5 bases and J gave up 3 bases, with 14 bases separating them. CDR1 and CDR2 (germline): SGHTA, FQGTGA.

The rearrangement uses TRBV7-2 and TRBJ2-7, with TRBD2 identical over 8 bases. This CDR3 spans 14 amino acids. J gave up 5 bases and V 5 bases, and 8 bases lay outside the gene matches. CDR1 is SGHTA and CDR2 is FQGNSA in the germline V gene. The CDR3 DNA sequence: TGTGCCAGCAGCAGGACTAGCAATTCACACGAGCAGTACTTC. It encodes CASSRTSNSHEQYF.

This clonotype was observed many times. The chain recombines TRBV6-1 with TRBJ2-5; the match to TRBD2 covers 8 bases. The CDR3 sequence is 15 residues long. Trimming cost V 6 bases and J 2 bases; bases outside gene matches: 8. In germline, CDR1 is MNHNS, CDR2 SASEGT. This chain's CDR3 is CASSSGGGQQETQYF. The CDR3 nucleotides read TGTGCCAGCAGCTCCGGGGGGGGACAACAAGAGACCCAGTACTTC.

As concerns this clonotype: The junction and the germline gene differ at one end; a read error may be behind it. The V and J genes are TRBV7-2 and TRBJ2-1, with D possibly being TRBD2 (6 bases). The CDR3 runs to 15 residues. Germline V gives CDR1 SGHTA, CDR2 FQGNSA. The CDR3 bases are TGTGTCAGCAGCTTAGCGAGGTCTAGCGAATATGAGCAGTTCTTC. This translates into CVSSLARSSEYEQFF.

This clonotype was counted between two and nine times. The V call is TRBV12-3 or TRBV12-4, the J call TRBJ1-1; a weak D match, TRBD1 (5 bases). The CDR3 length is 17 residues. V was pared by 4 bases and J by 1 base, with 19 bases between. The CDR3: CASSWLAGYEGNTEAFF. The CDR3, as DNA: TGTGCCAGCAGTTGGTTGGCAGGGTATGAGGGGAACACTGAAGCTTTCTTT.

The CDR3 sequence is CASSSGDGSPYEQYF. The DNA for the CDR3 is TGTGCCAGCAGTTCAGGCGATGGGAGCCCCTACGAGCAGTACTTC. The chain is built from TRBV28 and TRBJ2-7; D may be TRBD2 (5 bases). Germline V gene sequence: CDR1 MDHEN, CDR2 SYDVKM. The CDR3 has 15 residues. V was pared by 4 bases and J by 2 bases, with 15 bases between.